These 23 T cell receptor beta chains were sequenced from one sample in a study of blood T cell repertoires in COVID-19. Method: immunoSEQ multiplex PCR; TCRdb's copy keeps in-frame clones and lacks some. This sample has under 150,000 clones, with roughly 85% found just once. The specimen sequenced was peripheral blood. These receptors all stem from a human donor in a cohort sampled during active COVID-19.

The chain couples TRBV18 to TRBJ1-1, with D unresolved. CDR1 is KGHSH, CDR2 LQKENI, per germline. V shed 0 bases and J shed 1 base, with 6 bases lying between them. The CDR3 extends over 14 amino acids. The CDR3 reads CASSPPNRNTEAFF. The DNA of the CDR3 is TGTGCCAGCTCACCACCGAACAGGAACACTGAAGCTTTCTTT. Based on the CDR3 plus reference TRBV18 and TRBJ1-1, the full variable domain is NAGVMQNPRHLVRRRGQEARLRCSPMKGHSHVYWYRQLPEEGLKFMVYLQKENIIDESGMPKERFSAEFPKEGPSILRIQQVVRGDSAAYFCASSPPNRNTEAFFGQGTRLTVV.

The chain recombines TRBV30 with TRBJ1-1, with TRBD1 identical over 7 bases. Unmatched junction bases numbered 6, after V lost 2 bases and J lost 3 bases. The germline gives CDR1 GTSNPN, CDR2 SVGIG (reference sequence). The CDR3 runs 14 residues. The CDR3 spells CAWSKDRVDTEAFF. For the CDR3, the DNA is TGTGCCTGGAGTAAAGACAGGGTCGACACTGAAGCTTTCTTT.

V usage is TRBV11-3 and J usage is TRBJ2-1; TRBD1 matches 12 bases. Germline CDR1 and CDR2: SGHNT and YENEEA. The CDR3 sequence is 14 residues long. The V segment lost 3 bases and the J segment 9 bases; nucleotides outside the gene matches: 3. CDR3 sequence (DNA): TGTGCCAGCAGCTTGGGACAGGGGGCGGGTGAGCAGTTCTTC. It yields the protein CASSLGQGAGEQFF.

The J gene is TRBJ2-5, the V gene TRBV5-5; no definite D call. The CDR3 loop spans 14 amino acids. V gave up 2 bases and J gave up 0 bases, with 8 bases separating them. The V gene's germline CDR1 is SGHKS and CDR2 YYEKEE (reference sequence). The CDR3 is CASSFRLDQETQYF. In DNA, the CDR3 is TGTGCCAGCAGCTTTCGACTCGACCAAGAGACCCAGTACTTC. Complete variable domain (other parts from reference TRBV5-5 and TRBJ2-5): DAGVTQSPTHLIKTRGQQVTLRCSPISGHKSVSWYQQVLGQGPQFIFQYYEKEERGRGNFPDRFSARQFPNYSSELNVNALLLGDSALYLCASSFRLDQETQYFGPGTRLLVL.

The V call is TRBV28, the J call TRBJ1-1, with 7 bases matching TRBD1. With 2 bases clipped from V and 0 bases from J, the junction kept 3 bases outside the gene matches. CDR3 length: 15 amino acids. The germline V gene has CDR1 MDHEN and CDR2 SYDVKM. CDR3 sequence reads: CASSLRDRLNTEAFF. In nucleotides, the CDR3 is TGTGCCAGCAGTTTAAGGGACAGACTGAACACTGAAGCTTTCTTT.

The chain uses TRBV7-3 and TRBJ1-1; no clear D gene. V lost 3 bases, J lost 3 bases, and 8 bases lay in between. The CDR3 totals 13 residues. Germline V lookup: CDR1 SGHTA, CDR2 FQGTGA. The DNA for the CDR3 is TGTGCCAGCAGCTTCGGCCGGGACACTGAAGCTTTCTTT. Translated, it gives CASSFGRDTEAFF.

The genes are TRBV5-1 and TRBJ2-1; D is unclear. Germline loops: CDR1 SGHRS, CDR2 YFSETQ. V dropped 1 base and J dropped 6 bases, with 14 bases sitting between them. CDR3 length: 15 amino acids. In DNA, the CDR3 is TGCGCCAGCAGCTTGCCGATTATCTCGGGCAATGAGCAGTTCTTC. Residues: CASSLPIISGNEQFF.

This sequence joins TRBV11-3 and TRBJ2-2, with D possibly being TRBD1 (5 bases). The CDR3 totals 14 residues. CDR1 and CDR2 (germline): SGHNT, YENEEA. V was cut by 5 bases and J by 4 bases, with 11 bases left in between. CDR3 protein: CASSQSGPTGELFF. The CDR3 bases are TGTGCCAGCAGCCAGTCAGGGCCCACCGGGGAGCTGTTTTTT. The full variable domain, rest sourced from reference TRBV11-3 and TRBJ2-2, is EAGVVQSPRYKIIEKKQPVAFWCNPISGHNTLYWYLQNLGQGPELLIRYENEEAVDDSQLPKDRFSAERLKGVDSTLKIQPAELGDSAVYLCASSQSGPTGELFFGEGSRLTVL.

V and J are TRBV30 and TRBJ2-5; 13 positions match TRBD2. V was pared by 4 bases and J by 2 bases, with 10 bases of the junction left unmatched. Per germline, CDR1 GTSNPN and CDR2 SVGIG (reference sequence). This CDR3 has 17 residues. The CDR3 coding sequence is TGTGCCTGGACCCCCGGACTAGCGGGGGCCCTACAAGAGACCCAGTACTTC. It encodes CAWTPGLAGALQETQYF.

CDR3 nucleotide sequence: TGTGCCAGCAGTTATGACAGGGACTATGGCTACACCTTC. This gives the protein CASSYDRDYGYTF. The gene calls are TRBV6-2 or TRBV6-3 and TRBJ1-2; 7 bases align to TRBD1. With 3 bases clipped from V and 3 bases from J, the junction kept 1 base outside the gene matches. The germline gives CDR1 MNHEY, CDR2 SVGEGT. The CDR3 sequence is 13 residues long.

The chain has TRBV7-9 and TRBJ2-1, with a tentative D call TRBD1 (6 bases). Germline CDR1 and CDR2: SEHNR and FQNEAQ (reference sequence). V was cut by 3 bases and J by 8 bases, with 11 bases left in between. The CDR3 length is 13 residues. The chain's CDR3 is CASSLDSFHEQFF. The CDR3 DNA follows: TGTGCCAGCAGCTTGGACAGTTTCCATGAGCAGTTCTTC.

As DNA, the CDR3 is TGCGCCAGCAGCTATAGGACAGGGCTGAACACTGAAGCTTTCTTT. Encoded protein: CASSYRTGLNTEAFF. This chain links TRBV5-1 with TRBJ1-1; 8 nucleotides match TRBD1. With V trimmed by 3 bases and J by 0 bases, 4 bases remained unmatched. Germline V gives CDR1 SGHRS, CDR2 YFSETQ. The CDR3 totals 15 residues.

This clone has only one observation. This chain uses TRBV6-5 with TRBJ2-7; TRBD1 agrees at 8 bases. The CDR3 sequence is 14 residues long. With 10 bases clipped from V and 2 bases from J, the junction kept 10 bases outside the gene matches. Looked up from germline, CDR1 is MNHEY and CDR2 is SVGAGI. CDR3 protein: CATRIGTGAYEQYF. CDR3 DNA: TGTGCCACCCGAATTGGGACAGGTGCCTACGAGCAGTACTTC.

The gene calls are TRBV9 and TRBJ2-1; 10 positions match TRBD2. CDR1 and CDR2 from the germline V gene are SGDLS and YYNGEE. The trim removed 0 bases at V and 8 bases at J, leaving 8 bases unmatched. The CDR3 runs 16 residues. This CDR3 reads CASSVGPAGGSYEQFF. The CDR3 DNA follows: TGTGCCAGCAGCGTAGGACCAGCGGGGGGGTCCTATGAGCAGTTCTTC. Supplemented by reference TRBV9 and TRBJ2-1, the full variable domain reads DSGVTQTPKHLITATGQRVTLRCSPRSGDLSVYWYQQSLDQGLQFLIQYYNGEERAKGNILERFSAQQFPDLHSELNLSSLELGDSALYFCASSVGPAGGSYEQFFGPGTRLTVL.

The CDR3 nucleotides are TGTGCCAGCACCCTCGATGGAGCGGGTTACACTGAAGCTTTCTTT. Translated, it gives CASTLDGAGYTEAFF. V gene TRBV6-5 combines with J gene TRBJ1-1, with D unresolved. CDR1 and CDR2 from the germline V gene are MNHEY and SVGAGI. V shed 7 bases and J shed 3 bases, with 18 bases lying between them. The CDR3 has 15 amino acids.

The chain has TRBV5-1 and TRBJ1-1; no clear D gene. The CDR3 is 12 residues long. V was shortened by 1 base and J by 7 bases, with 8 bases between the two germline ends. The germline V gene encodes CDR1 SGHRS and CDR2 YFSETQ. CDR3 residues: CASSLNRLEAFF. CDR3 sequence (DNA): TGCGCCAGCAGCTTGAATAGACTTGAAGCTTTCTTT.

The V gene is TRBV6-5, the J gene TRBJ1-2, with 8 bases aligning to TRBD1. V was clipped by 6 bases and J by 8 bases; unmatched bases: 8. CDR1 is MNHEY, CDR2 SVGAGI, per germline. CDR3 length: 13 amino acids. The chain's CDR3 is CASSNDRGYGYTF. CDR3 sequence (DNA): TGTGCCAGCAGCAACGACAGGGGTTACGGCTACACCTTC.

V gene TRBV18 combines with J gene TRBJ2-1, with 7 bases fitting TRBD1. CDR3 length: 14 residues. The germline V gene has CDR1 KGHSH and CDR2 LQKENI. V lost 3 bases to trimming and J lost 6 bases; unmatched junction nucleotides: 5. CDR3 region: CASSPYRGPNEQFF. The CDR3 DNA is TGTGCCAGCTCACCTTACAGGGGCCCCAATGAGCAGTTCTTC.

The chain employs TRBV9 and TRBJ2-3; 7 bases fit TRBD2. V shed 4 bases and J 4 bases; nucleotides not matched to a gene: 9. This CDR3 contains 15 residues. Germline values: CDR1 SGDLS, CDR2 YYNGEE. DNA for the CDR3: TGTGCCAGCAGCACCTCGGGAGGACCCCCAGATACGCAGTATTTT. It yields the protein CASSTSGGPPDTQYF.

The chain uses TRBV5-1 and TRBJ2-5; D is unclear. Germline V lookup: CDR1 SGHRS, CDR2 YFSETQ. The CDR3 sequence is 12 residues long. The ends were cut back, 4 bases at V and 2 bases at J, with 6 bases in the middle. DNA of the CDR3: TGCGCCAGCAGCCAGGATCAAGAGACCCAGTACTTC. It codes for CASSQDQETQYF.

The rearrangement links TRBV6-8 to TRBJ1-5; TRBD1 agrees at 9 bases. CDR3 length equals 16 residues. Germline-derived CDR1 and CDR2 are MNHGY and SAAAGT. J gave up 3 bases and V 9 bases, and 12 bases lay outside the gene matches. CDR3 region: CASTAPGTGSNQPQHF. Here the CDR3 DNA reads TGTGCCAGTACCGCTCCCGGGACAGGGTCCAATCAGCCCCAGCATTTT.

V is TRBV28 and J is TRBJ1-5; D is perhaps TRBD1 (5 bases). This CDR3 region has 14 residues. V lost 8 bases and J 1 base, leaving 12 bases between the germline ends. CDR1 and CDR2 from the germline V gene are MDHEN and SYDVKM. DNA for the CDR3: TGTGCCAGCGGGCGGGGGGTGAGCAATCAGCCCCAGCATTTT. This gives the protein CASGRGVSNQPQHF.

The chain combines TRBV5-8 with TRBJ1-2; TRBD1 matches 9 bases. With 3 bases clipped from V and 8 bases from J, the junction kept 5 bases outside the gene matches. The CDR3 has 13 residues. Germline assignment: CDR1 SGHTS and CDR2 YDEGEE. The CDR3 sequence: CASSSQGARGYTF. In DNA form, the CDR3 reads TGTGCCAGCAGCTCACAGGGGGCGCGCGGCTACACCTTC.